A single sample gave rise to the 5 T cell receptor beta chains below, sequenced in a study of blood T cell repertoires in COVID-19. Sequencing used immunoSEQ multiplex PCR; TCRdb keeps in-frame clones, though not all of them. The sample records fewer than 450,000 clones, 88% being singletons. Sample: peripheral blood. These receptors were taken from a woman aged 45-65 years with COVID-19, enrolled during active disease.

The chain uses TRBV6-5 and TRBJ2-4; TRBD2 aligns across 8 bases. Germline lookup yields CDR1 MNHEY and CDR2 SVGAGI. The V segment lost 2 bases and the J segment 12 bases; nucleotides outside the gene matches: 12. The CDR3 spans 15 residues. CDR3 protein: CASSYPQRSGGAQYF. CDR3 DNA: TGTGCCAGCAGTTACCCCCAGCGAAGCGGGGGAGCTCAGTACTTC.

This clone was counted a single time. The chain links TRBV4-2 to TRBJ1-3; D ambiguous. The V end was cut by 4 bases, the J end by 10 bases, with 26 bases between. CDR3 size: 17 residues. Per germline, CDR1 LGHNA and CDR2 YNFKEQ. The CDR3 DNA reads TGTGCCAGCAGCCCCTCGGCCTCCGAGGGTCGGGGAGGGACCATATATTTT. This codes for CASSPSASEGRGGTIYF.

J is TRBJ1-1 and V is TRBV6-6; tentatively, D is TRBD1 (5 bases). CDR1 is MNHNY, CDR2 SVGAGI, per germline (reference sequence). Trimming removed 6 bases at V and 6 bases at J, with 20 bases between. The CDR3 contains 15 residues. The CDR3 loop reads CASRSPTGERSEAFF. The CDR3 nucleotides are TGTGCCAGCAGATCCCCGACGGGGGAGAGGTCTGAAGCTTTCTTT.

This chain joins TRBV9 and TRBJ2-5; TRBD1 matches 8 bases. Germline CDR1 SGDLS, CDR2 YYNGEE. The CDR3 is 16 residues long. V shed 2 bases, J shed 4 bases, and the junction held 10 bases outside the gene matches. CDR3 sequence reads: CASSVGQGALGETQYF. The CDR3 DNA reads TGTGCCAGCAGCGTCGGGCAGGGGGCCTTGGGAGAGACCCAGTACTTC.

The CDR3, as DNA: TGTGCTAGTGGTCCAGACCCGGACAGGCCGGAGCAGTTCTTC. Translating it yields CASGPDPDRPEQFF. This sequence joins TRBV12-5 and TRBJ2-1, with 7 nucleotides matching TRBD1. Germline V gives CDR1 LGHNT, CDR2 FRNRAP. The CDR3 covers 14 residues. With 5 bases clipped from V and 10 bases from J, the junction kept 11 bases outside the gene matches.